These 21 T cell receptor beta chains were sequenced from one sample in a study of blood T cells in healthy people across ages. Primed by a sample-barcoded 5' primer and a J-beta primer mix, a second PCR proceeded for about 6 to 11 cycles. MiXCR, applied by TCRdb to the 5' RACE reads, yields one record per CDR3 protein. The repertoire has approximately 800,000 distinct CDR3 sequences, about 59% of them found once; the top ten carry about a quarter. The sample consisted of blood. These receptors all come from a man between 25 and 39 years old in good health.

The CDR3 spells CASSPPGVRGAYNEQFF. The CDR3, as DNA: TGTGCCAGCTCACCACCGGGGGTCAGGGGGGCCTACAATGAGCAGTTCTTC. The V call is TRBV18, the J call TRBJ2-1, with a weak D call TRBD1 (7 bases). V lost 0 bases and J lost 2, with 14 bases in between. This CDR3 is 17 amino acids long. Germline V CDR1 and CDR2: KGHSH, LQKENI.

This chain connects TRBV9 to TRBJ2-7, with D perhaps given as TRBD1 or TRBD2 (6 bases each). The CDR3 loop spans 15 amino acids. Germline V gene lookup returns CDR1 SGDLS and CDR2 YYNGEE. V gave up 0 bases and J gave up 0 bases, with 10 bases separating them. CDR3 in amino acids: CASSVGRDNSYEQYF. As DNA, the CDR3 is TGTGCCAGCAGCGTAGGGCGGGACAACTCCTACGAGCAGTACTTC.

J is TRBJ2-7 and V is TRBV28; a weak D match, TRBD1 (5 bases). V shed 2 bases and J shed 5 bases, with 7 bases lying between them. The CDR3 consists of 12 residues. Per the germline V gene, CDR1 is MDHEN and CDR2 is SYDVKM. The CDR3 loop reads CASSLMGHEQYF. The CDR3 DNA is TGTGCCAGCAGTTTAATGGGGCACGAGCAGTACTTC.

The rearrangement joins TRBV20-1 to TRBJ2-7, with TRBD1 matching 8 bases. The J segment lost 3 bases and the V segment lost 5 bases, leaving 9 bases of the junction unmatched. The CDR3 has 14 residues. Germline values: CDR1 DFQATT, CDR2 SNEGSKA (reference sequence). The CDR3 coding sequence is TGCAGTGCTCGACGGACAGGGAGAAACTACGAGCAGTACTTC. Translated: CSARRTGRNYEQYF.

This clonotype was seen just once. The J gene is TRBJ2-3, the V gene TRBV3-1; D gene unclear. V lost 0 bases and J 0 bases, leaving 7 bases between the germline ends. This CDR3 has 15 residues. CDR1 is LGHDT, CDR2 YNNKEL, per germline (reference sequence). CDR3 bases: TGTGCCAGCAGCCAAGAGCCCGCTAGCACAGATACGCAGTATTTT. This codes for CASSQEPASTDTQYF.

The chain uses TRBV5-1 and TRBJ2-3; D ambiguous. The length of the CDR3 is 13 residues. Germline V gene data show CDR1 as SGHRS and CDR2 as YFSETQ. The V end was cut by 4 bases, the J end by 2 bases, with 8 bases between. In DNA form, the CDR3 reads TGCGCCAGCAGCGGGATGCCCACAGATACGCAGTATTTT. This encodes CASSGMPTDTQYF.

The genes are TRBV9 and TRBJ2-7; possibly TRBD1 or TRBD2 for D (6 bases each). The CDR3 runs 15 residues. The V gene lost 4 bases and the J gene lost 2 bases, with 16 bases spanning the gap. The germline gives CDR1 SGDLS, CDR2 YYNGEE. The CDR3 is CASSPGGGPAYEQYF. CDR3 sequence (DNA): TGTGCCAGCAGCCCCGGAGGGGGTCCCGCCTACGAGCAGTACTTC. The full variable domain, with the rest looked up from reference TRBV9 and TRBJ2-7, is DSGVTQTPKHLITATGQRVTLRCSPRSGDLSVYWYQQSLDQGLQFLIQYYNGEERAKGNILERFSAQQFPDLHSELNLSSLELGDSALYFCASSPGGGPAYEQYFGPGTRLTVT.

V is TRBV7-2 and J is TRBJ2-5; maybe TRBD1 (6 bases). This CDR3 is 16 amino acids long. Germline V CDR1 and CDR2: SGHTA, FQGNSA. V lost 5 bases, J lost 0 bases, and 16 bases lay in between. Written as DNA, the CDR3 is TGTGCCAGCAGCCTCCAAGGGGGACCATACCAAGAGACCCAGTACTTC. This translates into CASSLQGGPYQETQYF.

J is TRBJ1-1 and V is TRBV15; D unclear. In germline, CDR1 is LNHNV, CDR2 YYDKDF (reference sequence). V lost 8 bases, J lost 0 bases, and 13 bases lay in between. This CDR3 is built from 14 residues. CDR3 DNA: TGTGCCACCGCCACAGCTTGGATGAACACTGAAGCTTTCTTT. Translated: CATATAWMNTEAFF.

This chain uses TRBV6-5 with TRBJ2-7; TRBD2 aligns across 11 bases. TRBJ2-5 explains the end of the DNA better; the J call may be wrong. Germline values: CDR1 MNHEY, CDR2 SVGAGI. The CDR3 covers 15 residues. The CDR3 DNA reads as TGTGCCAGCAGTTACACTAGCGGGGGCTTGGAGACCCAGTACTTC. This translates into CASSYTSGGLETQYF.

As to this clonotype: This may be a read error: a much more frequent sequence differs by one nucleotide. In DNA form, the CDR3 reads TGTGCCGGCAGTCCCGGACAACACACCGGGGAGCTGTTTTTT. It yields the protein CAGSPGQHTGELFF. The gene calls are TRBV6-6 and TRBJ2-2; maybe TRBD1 (5 bases). The CDR3 consists of 14 residues. CDR1 and CDR2 from the germline V gene are MNHNY and SVGAGI (reference sequence).

The rearrangement links TRBV6-1 to TRBJ2-5; D call uncertain. The germline V gene has CDR1 MNHNS and CDR2 SASEGT. The CDR3 is made up of 13 amino acids. V was trimmed by 6 bases and J by 2 bases, leaving 10 bases between them. CDR3 residues: CASSGPFQETQYF. CDR3 nucleotides: TGTGCCAGCAGCGGGCCTTTTCAAGAGACCCAGTACTTC.

As to this clonotype: A junction end diverges from the germline sequence, so it may reflect a read error. The rearrangement uses TRBV19 and TRBJ2-1; 7 positions match TRBD1. The CDR3 runs to 15 residues. CDR1 LNHDA and CDR2 SQIVND come from the germline V gene (reference sequence). The CDR3 DNA sequence: TGCGCCAGTAGCTCCGGGACAGTGGGCGTCAATGAGCAGTTCTTC. This encodes CASSSGTVGVNEQFF. Variable domain in full (rest from reference TRBV19 and TRBJ2-1): DGGITQSPKYLFRKEGQNVTLSCEQNLNHDAMYWYRQDPGQGLRLIYYSQIVNDFQKGDIAEGYSVSREKKESFPLTVTSAQKNPTAFYLCASSSGTVGVNEQFFGPGTRLTVL.

The sample holds one count of this clonotype. This chain connects TRBV12-3 or TRBV12-4 to TRBJ2-7, with D unresolved. The J call is in doubt because the DNA end fits TRBJ2-5 better. This CDR3 is 15 amino acids long. The CDR3: CASSFQEFAIETQYF. Here the CDR3 DNA reads TGTGCCAGCAGTTTCCAGGAATTTGCGATCGAGACCCAGTACTTC.

This chain uses TRBV29-1 with TRBJ2-7; tentative D call: TRBD1 (6 bases). Germline V gene sequence: CDR1 SQVTM, CDR2 ANQGSEA. The CDR3 length is 12 residues. The V gene lost 4 bases and the J gene lost 5 bases, with 12 bases spanning the gap. The CDR3 sequence is CSVATGINEQYF. The CDR3 region has the DNA TGCAGCGTTGCAACAGGGATAAACGAGCAGTACTTC.

This clonotype has only a few counts. The chain links TRBV3-1 to TRBJ2-1; 7 nucleotides agree with TRBD2. This CDR3 is built from 11 residues. In germline, CDR1 is LGHDT, CDR2 YNNKEL (reference sequence). The trim removed 8 bases at V and 7 bases at J, leaving 2 bases unmatched. CDR3 nucleotide sequence: TGTGCCAGCGGTAGCGGGAATGAGCAGTTCTTC. Translation: CASGSGNEQFF.

This clonotype was counted only a few times. V is TRBV12-3 or TRBV12-4 and J is TRBJ1-2; D is uncertain. The CDR3 is 11 residues long. Trimming removed 8 bases from V and 4 bases from J, with 8 bases in between. The CDR3: CASSTGYGYTF. CDR3 sequence (DNA): TGTGCCAGCTCGACGGGCTATGGCTACACCTTC.

The chain links TRBV12-3 or TRBV12-4 to TRBJ2-2; TRBD1 might be the D (5 bases). Trimming stripped 2 bases from V and 0 bases from J, with 7 bases between. This CDR3 region has 15 residues. As DNA, the CDR3 is TGTGCCAGCAGTTTAAGGGGCGCGAACACCGGGGAGCTGTTTTTT. This encodes CASSLRGANTGELFF.

V usage is TRBV6-5 and J usage is TRBJ2-1; D possibly corresponds to TRBD1 (5 bases). Between the trimmed V and J ends, which lost 4 bases and 1 base, there was a span of 8 bases. CDR1 and CDR2 from the germline V gene are MNHEY and SVGAGI. This CDR3 spans 14 amino acids. The CDR3 DNA is TGTGCCAGCAGTTTCAGGGTGTCCTACAATGAGCAGTTCTTC. Its translation is CASSFRVSYNEQFF.

This clonotype was seen at least ten times. The genes are TRBV3-1 and TRBJ2-6; tentative D call: TRBD1 (5 bases). V was pared by 2 bases and J by 0 bases, with 11 bases between. CDR3 length: 17 amino acids. The germline gives CDR1 LGHDT, CDR2 YNNKEL (reference sequence). The CDR3 spells CASSQRGTYSGANVLTF. The DNA of the CDR3 is TGTGCCAGCAGCCAAAGGGGCACCTACTCTGGGGCCAACGTCCTGACTTTC.

The CDR3 sequence: CASNQPDRAEQFF. The DNA of the CDR3 is TGCGCCAGCAATCAACCCGACAGGGCTGAGCAGTTCTTC. The genes are TRBV5-1 and TRBJ2-1; 7 positions match TRBD1. Germline trimming cut 6 bases from V and 9 bases from J; bases unmatched to any gene: 9. The V gene's germline CDR1 is SGHRS and CDR2 YFSETQ. The CDR3 loop spans 13 amino acids.